Listed below are T cell receptor beta chains from one sample, sequenced in a study of vaccination and CD4 T cells after COVID-19. In TCRdb, the PCR reads were re-called with MiXCR into one record per CDR3 protein. The table records around 13,000 distinct CDR3 sequences, roughly 48% of them present only once. The antigens of these receptors remain unknown. The source material was CD4+ T cells from blood, cultured in vitro. The receptors here all came from a human donor who had recovered from COVID-19. The conserved cysteine and the conserved F or W are not part of the CDR3 here.

TRBJ2-3 TRBV5-1 ASSRGGTDTQY
TRBJ1-5 TRBV19 ASMVQGISNQPQH
TRBJ2-6 TRBV6-1 ASRTGWGSGANVLT
TRBJ2-1 TRBV24-1 ATSDSWDTYNEQF
TRBJ1-1 TRBV19 ASSNRDRNTEAF
TRBJ1-6 TRBV5-4 ASRTWTGDNSPLH
TRBJ1-2 TRBV2 AGHRDRGSGYT
TRBJ2-2 TRBV5-5 ASSSPRTANTGELF
TRBJ2-3 TRBV24-1 ATSDLTEWLDTQY
TRBJ2-2 TRBV2 ASRSRQGNTGELF
TRBJ2-7 TRBV4-3 ASSQDPQGRSYEQY
TRBJ1-6 TRBV28 ASSFSQGTGNSPLH
TRBJ2-3 TRBV10-3 AISESSGSSNTQY
TRBJ2-3 TRBV4-2 ASSQGTSADTQY
TRBJ2-7 TRBV18 DSSPPLKHYEQC
TRBJ2-3 TRBV18 ASSPPGQGDTDTQY
TRBJ2-5 TRBV2 ASEGLAGETQY
TRBJ2-5 TRBV6-2/TRBV6-3 ASSTRRVGQETQY
TRBJ2-3 TRBV6-4 ASSAGLGSTDTQY
TRBJ1-2 TRBV27 ASSTGQLGGYT
TRBJ1-2 TRBV6-1 ASRSPTGLDGYT
TRBJ2-7 TRBV11-2 ASSLDPDYEQY
TRBJ1-2 TRBV5-4 ASSVGGGQYYGYT
TRBJ2-6 TRBV24-1 ATSDAGTGLSGANVLT
TRBJ2-7 TRBV28 ASSLDNSYEQY
TRBJ1-6 TRBV2 ASRTGANSPLH
TRBJ2-7 TRBV11-2 ASSPTARRDRDLRKQY
TRBJ1-1 TRBV11-3 ASSAVDREAF
TRBJ2-1 TRBV20-1 SVWRKGNEQF
TRBJ1-6 TRBV6-1 ASSEATGGPLH
TRBJ2-2 TRBV6-4 ASSDRDRGIPNTGELF
TRBJ1-2 TRBV6-5 ASSYSIGIAVWGYT
TRBJ1-2 TRBV10-2 ASRDGTGELSSYGYT
TRBJ2-7 TRBV7-2 ASSQMGQPPYEQY
TRBJ2-1 TRBV20-1 SARGSSGIWQF
TRBJ2-4 TRBV5-4 ASSSSGTLAKNIQY
TRBJ2-2 TRBV19 ASSFRTGTGELF
TRBJ2-3 TRBV20-1 SALGPAADTQY
TRBJ1-2 TRBV28 ASSRRQGGYYGYT
TRBJ2-2 TRBV7-2 ASSRGGNTGELF
TRBJ2-3 TRBV11-3 ASSLGASGRGTDTQY
TRBJ2-7 TRBV10-3 AISVGTGGAYEQY
TRBJ1-1 TRBV15 ATSRDTGDEAF
TRBJ2-2 TRBV9 ASRDPLTGELF
TRBJ2-1 TRBV5-5 ASSLGGRLAGNEQF
TRBJ2-1 TRBV28 ASSGLAGTSGRLGHNEQF
TRBJ2-7 TRBV24-1 ATSSSGTGTYEQY
TRBJ2-5 TRBV5-1 ASRPAGDAQETQY
TRBJ2-1 TRBV20-1 SASPRGAYNEQF
TRBJ2-7 TRBV15 ATSTWRGAYEQY
TRBJ1-2 TRBV7-3 ASSPDRGRIGYT
TRBJ2-2 TRBV6-1 ASSTAGGHQNTGELF
TRBJ2-3 TRBV7-6 ASSSRQGTDTQY
TRBJ2-7 TRBV20-1 SASSAGVSEQY
TRBJ2-7 TRBV7-9 ASSLSYEQY
TRBJ1-2 TRBV7-6 ASSDPKRGGAGHT
TRBJ2-3 TRBV10-1 ASSEQDRTLGTDTQY